Each of the 3 T cell receptor beta chains below was sequenced from the same sample in a study of somatic mutations in cytotoxic T cells in rheumatoid arthritis. Libraries were prepared by immunoSEQ multiplex PCR; TCRdb keeps only in-frame clonotypes and omits some of them. Of 20,000 or so clones in the sample, around four fifths were seen once. Material: CD8+ T cells sorted from blood. Receptor source: an adult with rheumatoid arthritis.

This clone showed up just a few times. V usage is TRBV19 and J usage is TRBJ2-7, with TRBD2 identical over 13 bases. The CDR3 has 15 amino acids. CDR1 and CDR2 from the germline V gene are LNHDA and SQIVND (reference sequence). Losses at the gene ends were 3 bases for V and 2 bases for J; bases not matched to a gene: 1. As DNA, the CDR3 is TGTGCCAGTAGTATCGGGACTAGCGGGACCTACGAGCAGTACTTC. Translating it yields CASSIGTSGTYEQYF. The full variable domain, in which reference TRBV19 and TRBJ2-7 provide the parts outside the CDR3, is DGGITQSPKYLFRKEGQNVTLSCEQNLNHDAMYWYRQDPGQGLRLIYYSQIVNDFQKGDIAEGYSVSREKKESFPLTVTSAQKNPTAFYLCASSIGTSGTYEQYFGPGTRLTVT.

The chain is built from TRBV28 and TRBJ2-2; D gene ambiguous. The CDR3 loop spans 14 amino acids. Germline V CDR1 and CDR2: MDHEN, SYDVKM. Trimming left V 3 bases short and J 1 base short, with 6 bases between. CDR3 sequence: CASSFAQNTGELFF. The CDR3 coding sequence is TGTGCCAGCAGTTTCGCCCAGAACACCGGGGAGCTGTTTTTT.

The chain combines TRBV6-5 with TRBJ2-2; D gene uncertain. CDR1 and CDR2 from the germline V gene are MNHEY and SVGAGI. The CDR3 extends over 11 amino acids. The ends were cut back, 6 bases at V and 4 bases at J, with 3 bases in the middle. The DNA for the CDR3 is TGTGCCAGCAGGAGCACCGGGGAGCTGTTTTTT. It specifies CASRSTGELFF.